This T cell receptor (beta chain) originates from a study of response to subunit inactivated influenza vaccine. Findings of the study overall: The study's authors posited that every seasonal influenza vaccination enlists few new T cells.

TCRdb re-analysed the RT-PCR reads in MiXCR, keeping a single row per CDR3 protein. In the table there are some 850,000 distinct CDR3 sequences, 18% of which are singletons. The length of the CDR3 is 13 residues. Germline assignment: CDR1 SGHDN and CDR2 FVKESK. V was clipped by 4 bases and J by 7 bases, with 13 bases between them. As regards this clonotype: Its antigen is not known.

The chain uses TRBV14 and TRBJ1-1; perhaps TRBD1 as D (5 bases). The sequences come from PBMCs from blood, collected more than 4 days after vaccination. The receptor was derived from a man aged 50 to 59 who received an inactivated influenza vaccine. CDR3 amino acids: CASSLLGGGEAFF. The CDR3 coding sequence is TGTGCCAGCAGCCTCTTGGGGGGTGGTGAAGCTTTCTTT.